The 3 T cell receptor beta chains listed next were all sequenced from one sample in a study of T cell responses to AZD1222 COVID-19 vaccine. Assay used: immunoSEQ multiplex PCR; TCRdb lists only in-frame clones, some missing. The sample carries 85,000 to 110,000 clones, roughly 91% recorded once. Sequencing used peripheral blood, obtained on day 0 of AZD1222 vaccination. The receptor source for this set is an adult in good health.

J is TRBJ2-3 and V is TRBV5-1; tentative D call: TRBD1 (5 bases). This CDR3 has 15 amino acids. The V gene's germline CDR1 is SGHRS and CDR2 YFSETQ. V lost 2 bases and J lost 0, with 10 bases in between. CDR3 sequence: CASSFPTASTDTQYF. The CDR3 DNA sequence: TGCGCCAGCAGCTTCCCGACAGCTAGCACAGATACGCAGTATTTT.

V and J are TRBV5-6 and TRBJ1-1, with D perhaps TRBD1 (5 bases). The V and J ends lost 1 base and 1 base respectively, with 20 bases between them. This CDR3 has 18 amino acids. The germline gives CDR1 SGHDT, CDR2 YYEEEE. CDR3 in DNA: TGTGCCAGCAGCTTGAGTTTGGGGACTTCCTTACCGAACACTGAAGCTTTCTTT. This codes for CASSLSLGTSLPNTEAFF. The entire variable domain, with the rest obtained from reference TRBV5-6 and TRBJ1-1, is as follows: DAGVTQSPTHLIKTRGQQVTLRCSPKSGHDTVSWYQQALGQGPQFIFQYYEEEERQRGNFPDRFSGHQFPNYSSELNVNALLLGDSALYLCASSLSLGTSLPNTEAFFGQGTRLTVV.

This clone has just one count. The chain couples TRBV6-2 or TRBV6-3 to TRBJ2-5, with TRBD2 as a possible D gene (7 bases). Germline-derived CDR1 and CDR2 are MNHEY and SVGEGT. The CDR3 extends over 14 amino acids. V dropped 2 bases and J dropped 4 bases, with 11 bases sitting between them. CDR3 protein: CASSYPRGGETQYF. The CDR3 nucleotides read TGTGCCAGCAGTTACCCAAGGGGGGGAGAGACCCAGTACTTC.